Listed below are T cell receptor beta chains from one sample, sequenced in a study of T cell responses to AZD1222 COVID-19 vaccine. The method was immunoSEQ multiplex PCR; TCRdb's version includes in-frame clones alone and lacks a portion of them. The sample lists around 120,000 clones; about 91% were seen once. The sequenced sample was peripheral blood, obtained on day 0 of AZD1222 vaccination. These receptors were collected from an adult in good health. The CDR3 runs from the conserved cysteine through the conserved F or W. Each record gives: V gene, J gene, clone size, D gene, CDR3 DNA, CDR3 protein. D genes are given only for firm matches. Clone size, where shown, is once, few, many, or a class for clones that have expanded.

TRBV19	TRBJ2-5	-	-	TGTGCCAGTAGTATGAACAGGGCAGAGACCCAGTACTTC	CASSMNRAETQYF
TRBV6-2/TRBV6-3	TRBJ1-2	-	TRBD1	TGTGCCAGCAGTCGCTCCGGGACAGGGTACTCGGGCGGGTATGGCTACACCTTC	CASSRSGTGYSGGYGYTF
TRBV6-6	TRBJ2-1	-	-	TGTGCCAGCAGCCAAGGGAGGGGGGCCCGGGATGAGCAGTTCTTC	CASSQGRGARDEQFF
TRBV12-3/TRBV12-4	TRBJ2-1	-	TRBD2	TGTGCCAGCAGTTTGCGGGGGATAGCTGAGCAGTTCTTC	CASSLRGIAEQFF
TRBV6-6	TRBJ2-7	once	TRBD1	TGTGCCAGCAGGGCGACAGGGTCCTACGAGCAGTACTTC	CASRATGSYEQYF
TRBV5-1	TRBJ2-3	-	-	TGCGCCAGCAGCTTGGGGGGTTTCAGGCCAGATACGCAGTATTTT	CASSLGGFRPDTQYF
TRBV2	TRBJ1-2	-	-	TGTGCCAGCATGTGGCAGATCTATGGCTACACCTTC	CASMWQIYGYTF
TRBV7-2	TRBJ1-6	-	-	TGTGCCAGCAGCTTGCTCCCACCGAGGGAGAGCTCCTATAATTCACCCCTCCACTTT	CASSLLPPRESSYNSPLHF
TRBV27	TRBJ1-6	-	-	TGTGCCAGCAGTTCAGACAGTTATAATTCACCCCTCCACTTT	CASSSDSYNSPLHF
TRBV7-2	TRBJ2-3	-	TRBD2	TGTGCCAGCAGCCCAGAGGGACTAGCGGGGGGTCGGCATACGCAGTATTTT	CASSPEGLAGGRHTQYF
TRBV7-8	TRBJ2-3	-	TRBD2	TGTGCCAGCAGCTTAGGCGTAGCGGGGGCAGATACGCAGTATTTT	CASSLGVAGADTQYF
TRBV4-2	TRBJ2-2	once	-	TGTGCCAGCAGCCACCCGGGACCGAACCCCGGGGAGCTGTTTTTT	CASSHPGPNPGELFF
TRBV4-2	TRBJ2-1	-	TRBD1	TGTGCCAGCAGCCAAGGGACAGGGGGTATTTACAATGAGCAGTTCTTC	CASSQGTGGIYNEQFF
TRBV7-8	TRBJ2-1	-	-	TGTGCCAGCAGCCCGGTGGTTGAGCAGTTCTTC	CASSPVVEQFF
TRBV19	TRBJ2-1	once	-	TGTGCCAGTAGTGCCCAGGCACAAAATGAGCAGTTCTTC	CASSAQAQNEQFF
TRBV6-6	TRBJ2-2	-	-	TGTGCCAGCAGCCGACACGGGGACACCGGGGAGCTGTTTTTT	CASSRHGDTGELFF
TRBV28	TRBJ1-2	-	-	TGTGCCGCGGAGGCCCTCTATGGCTACACCTTC	CAAEALYGYTF
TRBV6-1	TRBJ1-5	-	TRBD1	TGTGCCAGCAGTGGGACAGGGGACGTCTTTAGCAATCAGCCCCAGCATTTT	CASSGTGDVFSNQPQHF
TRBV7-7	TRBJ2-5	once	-	TGTGCTAGCAGCCGTAATCATGTGGGGGTAGGGGAGACCCAGTACTTC	CASSRNHVGVGETQYF
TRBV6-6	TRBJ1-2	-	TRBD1	TGTGCCAGCAGGGTACAGGGACAGTATGGCTACACCTTC	CASRVQGQYGYTF
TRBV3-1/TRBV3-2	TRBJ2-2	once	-	TGTGCCAGCAGCCTAACCGGGACATGGCTGACCGGGGAGCTGTTTTTT	CASSLTGTWLTGELFF
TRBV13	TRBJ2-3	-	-	TGTGCCAGCAGCTTAAATCTGGCGGAGCAGTATTTT	CASSLNLAEQYF
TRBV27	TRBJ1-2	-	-	TGTGCCACCCAGTTTAGAATCGGCAGTAACTATGGCTACACCTTC	CATQFRIGSNYGYTF
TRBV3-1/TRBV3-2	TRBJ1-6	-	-	TGTGCCAGCAGCCAACAGAATTCACCCCTCCACTTT	CASSQQNSPLHF
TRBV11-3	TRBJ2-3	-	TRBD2	TGTGCCAGCAGCCTTGGACTAGCGGGGAGAACAGATACGCAGTATTTT	CASSLGLAGRTDTQYF
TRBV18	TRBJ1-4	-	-	TGTGCCAGCTCACCATTCGGCACAAATGAAAAACTGTTTTTT	CASSPFGTNEKLFF
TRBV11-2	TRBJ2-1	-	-	TGTGCCAGCAGCTTAGGAGACAGGACCCTCTCCTACAATGAGCAGTTCTTC	CASSLGDRTLSYNEQFF
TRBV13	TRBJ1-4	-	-	TGTGCCAGCAGCTTCACAGGGTCGCGTGAAAAACTGTTTTTT	CASSFTGSREKLFF
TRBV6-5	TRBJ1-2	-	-	TGTGCCAGCAGTTACTCGTTTGGGGCTTCCTATGGCTACACCTTC	CASSYSFGASYGYTF
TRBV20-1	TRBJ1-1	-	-	TGCAGTGCCACAATGAACACTGAAGCTTTCTTT	CSATMNTEAFF
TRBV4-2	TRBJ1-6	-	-	TGTGCCAGCAGCCAAGATAGGGGGGCTAATTCACCCCTCCACTTT	CASSQDRGANSPLHF
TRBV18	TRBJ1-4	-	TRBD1	TGTGCCAGCTCACGACAGGGGGCAACTAATGAAAAACTGTTTTTT	CASSRQGATNEKLFF
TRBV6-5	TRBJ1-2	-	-	TGTGCCAGCATGGGGGGCGCTATGGACTATGGCTACACCTTC	CASMGGAMDYGYTF
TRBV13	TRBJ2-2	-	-	TGTGCCAGCAGCAGAGAAGGACAGAGGGTCACCGGGGAGCTGTTTTTT	CASSREGQRVTGELFF
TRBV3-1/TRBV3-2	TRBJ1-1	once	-	TGTGCCAGCAGCCACGGGCTAGGGAGGACTGAAGCTTTCTTT	CASSHGLGRTEAFF
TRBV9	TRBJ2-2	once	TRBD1	TGTGCCAGCAGCGTAGGCAGGGGGCATTCCGGGGAGCTGTTTTTT	CASSVGRGHSGELFF
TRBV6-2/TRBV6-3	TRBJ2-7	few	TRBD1	TGTGCCAGCAGTTACCCACAGGGGGTGTTCCACGAGCAGTACTTC	CASSYPQGVFHEQYF
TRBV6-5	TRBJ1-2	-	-	TGTGCCAGTAGGCGGGGGGGTAATGGCTACACCTTC	CASRRGGNGYTF
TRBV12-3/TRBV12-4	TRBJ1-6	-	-	TGTGCCAGTTTAAGTAGCGGTAATTCACCCCTCCACTTT	CASLSSGNSPLHF
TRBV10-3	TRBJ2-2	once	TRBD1	TGTGCCATCAGTGGGACAGGGGGGCTATACACCGGGGAGCTGTTTTTT	CAISGTGGLYTGELFF
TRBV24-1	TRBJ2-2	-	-	TGTGCCACCAGTGGGCGAGCAGGGGACAACACCGGGGAGCTGTTTTTT	CATSGRAGDNTGELFF
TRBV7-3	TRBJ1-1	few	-	TGTGCCAGCAGCTTATATCCGAACACTGAAGCTTTCTTT	CASSLYPNTEAFF
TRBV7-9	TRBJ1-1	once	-	TGTGCCAGCAGCGCCTCTGTAGGGTACATGAACACTGAAGCTTTCTTT	CASSASVGYMNTEAFF
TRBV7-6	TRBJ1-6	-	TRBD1	TGTGCCAGCAGCCCAGGACAGGGGGTAGGTTCACCCCTCCACTTT	CASSPGQGVGSPLHF
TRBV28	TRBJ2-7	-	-	TGTGCCAGCAGACCCGGGACGCCCCTCCCCGAGCAGTACTTC	CASRPGTPLPEQYF
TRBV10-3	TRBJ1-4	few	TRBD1	TGTGCCATCAGCGGACAGGCCTTGGGAACTAATGAAAAACTGTTTTTT	CAISGQALGTNEKLFF
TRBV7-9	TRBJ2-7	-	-	TGTGCCAGCAGCTCCGCGAAACTAACAGGGATTGGTGGCGGAGAGCAGTACTTC	CASSSAKLTGIGGGEQYF
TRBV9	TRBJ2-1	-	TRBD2	TGTGCCAGCAGCGACCCCGGGACTAGCGGGGGGGCTGGTTCCTACAATGAGCAGTTCTTC	CASSDPGTSGGAGSYNEQFF
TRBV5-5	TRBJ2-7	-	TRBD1	TGTGCCAGCAGACAAACACCGGGACAGGGGTTTGAGCAGTACTTC	CASRQTPGQGFEQYF
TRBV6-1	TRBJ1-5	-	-	TGTGCCAGCAGTGTGGTGGGGCCCGGCCAAATGGGTCAGCCCCAGCATTTT	CASSVVGPGQMGQPQHF
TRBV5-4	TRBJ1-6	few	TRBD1	TGTGCCAGCAGCGTGGACAGGGTACCCTATAATTCACCCCTCCACTTT	CASSVDRVPYNSPLHF
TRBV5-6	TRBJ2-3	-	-	TGTGCCAGCCGTCGGTCGGGAGTGAGCACAGATACGCAGTATTTT	CASRRSGVSTDTQYF
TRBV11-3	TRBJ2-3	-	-	TGTGCCAGCAGCTTATCCCTGGCCGATACACAGTATTTT	CASSLSLADTQYF
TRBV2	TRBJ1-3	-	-	TGTGCCAGCGGGACCGACTCTGGAAACACCATATATTTT	CASGTDSGNTIYF
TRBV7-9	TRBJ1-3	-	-	TGTGCCAGCAGCCCATCAGAGGGATACACCATATATTTT	CASSPSEGYTIYF
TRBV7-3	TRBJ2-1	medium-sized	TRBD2	TGTGCCAGCAGCCTAGACAGGGACGGAGTAGCGGGGGGCGATGAGCAGTTCTTC	CASSLDRDGVAGGDEQFF
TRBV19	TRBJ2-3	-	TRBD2	TGTGCCACTCGACTAGCGGGGGGCCCAGATACGCAGTATTTT	CATRLAGGPDTQYF
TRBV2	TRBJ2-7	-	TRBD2	TGTGCCAGCACCGGACTAGCGGGGAGGCAGTACTTC	CASTGLAGRQYF
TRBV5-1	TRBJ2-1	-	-	TGCGCCAGCAGAAATACAGGGCCCACCTACAATGAGCAGTTCTTC	CASRNTGPTYNEQFF
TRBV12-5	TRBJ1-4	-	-	TGTGCTAGTGGTTCAGACCTTAATGAAAAACTGTTTTTT	CASGSDLNEKLFF